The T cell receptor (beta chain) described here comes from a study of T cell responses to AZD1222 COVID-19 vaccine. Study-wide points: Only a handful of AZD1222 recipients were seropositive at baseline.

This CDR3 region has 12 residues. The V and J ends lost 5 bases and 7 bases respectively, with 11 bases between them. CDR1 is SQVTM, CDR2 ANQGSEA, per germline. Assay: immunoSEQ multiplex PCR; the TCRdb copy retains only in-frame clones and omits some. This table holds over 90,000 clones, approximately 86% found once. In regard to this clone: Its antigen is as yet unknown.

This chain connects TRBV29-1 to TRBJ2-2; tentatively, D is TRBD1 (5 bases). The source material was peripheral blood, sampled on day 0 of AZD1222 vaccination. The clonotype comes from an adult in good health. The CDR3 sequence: CSVRWGGGELFF. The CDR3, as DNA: TGCAGCGTTCGATGGGGCGGCGGGGAGCTGTTTTTT.